The sample holds many counts of the clone carrying this T cell receptor (beta chain). Antigen specificity is unknown. TCRdb ran MiXCR on the multiplex PCR reads and lists one entry per CDR3 protein. The sample consists of some 150,000 distinct CDR3 sequences, 30% to 40% of them appearing once. This sample was included in a study of breast tumors, draining lymph nodes, adjacent tissues. The lymph nodes were axillary draining lymph nodes from breast cancer patients. General study results and limits: Tumor repertoires ranked between lymph nodes and nontumor tissue in diversity, with V and J gene preferences. Data fit most tumor T cells coming from lymph node, expanding in tumor. The lymph node origin of tumor T cells was framed as consistent with a hypothesis, not demonstrated.

This CDR3 has 16 amino acids. Trimming stripped 5 bases from V and 1 base from J, with 18 bases between. The V gene's germline CDR1 is LNHDA and CDR2 SQIVND (reference sequence). Source material: axillary lymph node tissue. The TCR sequence derives from a female donor with breast cancer. Some clones in this sample may be carry-over from other donors' samples. The rearrangement uses TRBV19 and TRBJ2-7; D not resolved. The CDR3 DNA is TGTGCCAGTAGTGCCCAGGCAGGCTTCGAGTCCTACGAGCAGTACTTC. This translates into CASSAQAGFESYEQYF. Full variable domain (rest looked up from reference TRBV19 and TRBJ2-7): DGGITQSPKYLFRKEGQNVTLSCEQNLNHDAMYWYRQDPGQGLRLIYYSQIVNDFQKGDIAEGYSVSREKKESFPLTVTSAQKNPTAFYLCASSAQAGFESYEQYFGPGTRLTVT.